A single sample gave rise to the 29 T cell receptor beta chains below, sequenced in a study of OX40 agonist ivuxolimab in advanced cancers. Profiling relied on immunoSEQ multiplex PCR, and the TCRdb table lists in-frame clones only, not all of them. The sample lists approximately 50,000 clones; about four fifths were seen once. The sample was CD4+ or CD8+ T cells sorted from blood, taken in a trial of the OX40 agonist ivuxolimab. All receptors derive from an adult with an advanced solid tumor such as melanoma, head and neck, liver or kidney cancer.

The genes are TRBV6-1 and TRBJ2-1; D is uncertain. The V end lost 2 bases, the J end lost 9 bases, and 8 bases lay between the germline ends. CDR1 and CDR2 from the germline V gene are MNHNS and SASEGT. The CDR3 is made up of 12 amino acids. CDR3 sequence reads: CASSERLGEQFF. CDR3 nucleotides: TGTGCCAGCAGTGAAAGGTTAGGTGAGCAGTTCTTC.

The V call is TRBV19, the J call TRBJ1-2, with D tentatively TRBD1 (5 bases). Per the germline V gene, CDR1 is LNHDA and CDR2 is SQIVND (reference sequence). V shed 2 bases and J shed 8 bases, with 12 bases lying between them. The CDR3 extends over 13 amino acids. This CDR3 is CASSIRQRGGYTF. In nucleotides, the CDR3 is TGTGCCAGTAGTATAAGGCAGCGGGGCGGCTACACCTTC.

V gene TRBV18 combines with J gene TRBJ2-3; 10 positions match TRBD1. The CDR3 totals 16 residues. Germline V gene lookup returns CDR1 KGHSH and CDR2 LQKENI. V dropped 6 bases and J dropped 5; count of bases not matched to a gene: 11. The CDR3, as DNA: TGTGCCAGCTCCCAGGCCGCCGGGACAGGGGTAGATACGCAGTATTTT. Its protein product is CASSQAAGTGVDTQYF.

The chain joins TRBV7-9 to TRBJ2-2; D possibly corresponds to TRBD2 (5 bases). Germline V lookup: CDR1 SEHNR, CDR2 FQNEAQ (reference sequence). The V gene lost 6 bases and the J gene lost 13 bases, with 12 bases spanning the gap. The CDR3 extends over 11 amino acids. The CDR3 spells CASRGEVGLFF. CDR3 nucleotides: TGTGCCAGCAGGGGAGAAGTGGGGCTGTTTTTT.

The chain combines TRBV7-6 with TRBJ1-1, with a tentative D call TRBD1 (5 bases). Germline CDR1 reads SGHVS; CDR2 reads FNYEAQ. The CDR3 is 13 amino acids. V lost 5 bases, J lost 1 base, and 8 bases lay in between. CDR3 sequence (DNA): TGTGCCAGCAGCCAGGACACGAACACTGAAGCTTTCTTT. It codes for CASSQDTNTEAFF. The full variable domain, rest sourced from reference TRBV7-6 and TRBJ1-1, is GAGVSQSPRYKVTKRGQDVALRCDPISGHVSLYWYRQALGQGPEFLTYFNYEAQQDKSGLPNDRFSAERPEGSISTLTIQRTEQRDSAMYRCASSQDTNTEAFFGQGTRLTVV.

This clone showed up just once. The chain employs TRBV7-8 and TRBJ2-3; unclear D gene. The CDR3 contains 14 residues. CDR1 and CDR2 from the germline V gene are SGHVS and FQNEAQ. The V gene lost 5 bases and the J gene lost 1 base, with 10 bases spanning the gap. CDR3: CASSLNRGTDTQYF. The CDR3 coding sequence is TGTGCCAGCAGCCTTAACCGGGGCACAGATACGCAGTATTTT.

This clone was picked up one time. The chain carries TRBV28 and TRBJ1-2; D remains unclear. V gave up 2 bases and J gave up 4 bases, with 8 bases separating them. Germline V gene lookup returns CDR1 MDHEN and CDR2 SYDVKM. This CDR3 has 13 residues. The CDR3 DNA reads as TGTGCCAGCAGTTTAAGGGCTAGCTATGGCTACACCTTC. As protein: CASSLRASYGYTF.

The chain combines TRBV27 with TRBJ1-6, with D uncertain. Germline V gene data show CDR1 as MNHEY and CDR2 as SMNVEV (reference sequence). The V end was cut by 4 bases, the J end by 10 bases, with 11 bases between. The CDR3 length is 13 residues. This CDR3 reads CASSYGAFSPLHF. DNA for the CDR3: TGTGCCAGCAGTTATGGCGCATTCTCACCCCTCCACTTT.

V usage is TRBV4-3 and J usage is TRBJ1-2, with TRBD1 matching 9 bases. Germline values: CDR1 LGHNA, CDR2 YSLEER. The CDR3 runs 16 residues. V gave up 0 bases and J gave up 4 bases; unmatched junction bases: 6. CDR3 nucleotide sequence: TGCGCCAGCAGCCAAGAAAGGACAGGGGTGGGCTATGGCTACACCTTC. Its protein is CASSQERTGVGYGYTF.

A few counts support this clone. The chain links TRBV6-5 to TRBJ2-7; D perhaps matches TRBD1 (5 bases). The CDR3 runs 12 residues. Germline values: CDR1 MNHEY, CDR2 SVGAGI. V shed 8 bases and J shed 6 bases, with 14 bases lying between them. CDR3 region: CASGFTGLEQYF. DNA of the CDR3: TGTGCCAGCGGTTTTACAGGTCTCGAGCAGTACTTC.

Here the CDR3 reads CSAREGRWDTEAFF. DNA of the CDR3: TGCAGCGCCCGGGAAGGCAGATGGGACACTGAAGCTTTCTTT. The chain combines TRBV29-1 with TRBJ1-1, with D hard to call. This CDR3 has 14 amino acids. Germline-derived CDR1 and CDR2 are SQVTM and ANQGSEA. V lost 7 bases, J lost 3 bases, and 18 bases lay in between. The full variable domain, in which reference TRBV29-1 and TRBJ1-1 provide the parts outside the CDR3, is SAVISQKPSRDICQRGTSLTIQCQVDSQVTMMFWYRQQPGQSLTLIATANQGSEATYESGFVIDKFPISRPNLTFSTLTVSNMSPEDSSIYLCSAREGRWDTEAFFGQGTRLTVV.

The CDR3 loop is CASSFQEGSQYF. For the CDR3, the DNA is TGTGCCAGCAGCTTCCAGGAGGGGTCACAGTACTTC. The rearrangement uses TRBV7-2 and TRBJ2-7, with a tentative D call TRBD2 (6 bases). V was clipped by 3 bases and J by 10 bases, with 13 bases between them. Looked up from germline, CDR1 is SGHTA and CDR2 is FQGNSA. The CDR3 is 12 residues long.

V and J are TRBV19 and TRBJ2-6; TRBD1 agrees at 7 bases. Germline loops: CDR1 LNHDA, CDR2 SQIVND (reference sequence). Trimming removed 2 bases from V and 1 base from J; junction bases left unmatched: 11. CDR3 length: 19 residues. The chain's CDR3 is CASSISRTGEISGANVLTF. DNA for the CDR3: TGTGCCAGTAGTATATCCAGAACAGGGGAGATTTCTGGGGCCAACGTCCTGACTTTC.

This clone is medium-sized (0.01 to 0.1%) within its sample. The V gene is TRBV5-1, the J gene TRBJ2-2; D gene ambiguous. CDR1 and CDR2 from the germline V gene are SGHRS and YFSETQ. V gave up 0 bases and J gave up 2 bases, with 8 bases separating them. CDR3 length: 15 residues. The CDR3 is CASSLGQFNTGELFF. CDR3 DNA sequence: TGCGCCAGCAGCTTGGGACAATTCAACACCGGGGAGCTGTTTTTT.

This clone was counted a few times. The chain uses TRBV19 and TRBJ1-1; possibly TRBD1 for D (6 bases). Germline assignment: CDR1 LNHDA and CDR2 SQIVND (reference sequence). The CDR3 is 13 amino acids. The ends were cut back, 6 bases at V and 0 bases at J, with 8 bases in the middle. CDR3 in amino acids: CASSEGVNTEAFF. The DNA for the CDR3 is TGTGCCAGTAGCGAGGGGGTGAACACTGAAGCTTTCTTT.

The V call is TRBV19, the J call TRBJ2-4; possible D gene TRBD1, 7 bases. This CDR3 contains 15 residues. Trimming shortened V by 7 bases and J by 5 bases, and 18 bases separated the two germline ends. Per germline, CDR1 LNHDA and CDR2 SQIVND (reference sequence). As DNA, the CDR3 is TGTGCCAGTAATTTGCAGGGGGAGGTCGAAAACATTCAGTACTTC. Its protein is CASNLQGEVENIQYF. Together with reference TRBV19 and TRBJ2-4, the CDR3 gives the full variable domain: DGGITQSPKYLFRKEGQNVTLSCEQNLNHDAMYWYRQDPGQGLRLIYYSQIVNDFQKGDIAEGYSVSREKKESFPLTVTSAQKNPTAFYLCASNLQGEVENIQYFGAGTRLSVL.

In its sample, this clone was seen a few times. The chain links TRBV18 to TRBJ1-1; weak D call: TRBD1 (6 bases). Trimming removed 2 bases from V and 1 base from J, with 11 bases in between. From germline, CDR1 is KGHSH and CDR2 LQKENI. This CDR3 has 15 residues. Written as DNA, the CDR3 is TGTGCCAGCTCACCAAGACAGGCCCCGAACACTGAAGCTTTCTTT. It translates to CASSPRQAPNTEAFF.

This chain links TRBV28 with TRBJ2-7, with TRBD2 matching 10 bases. Trimming removed 10 bases from V and 7 bases from J; junction bases left unmatched: 10. The CDR3 length is 13 residues. Germline V gives CDR1 MDHEN, CDR2 SYDVKM. The CDR3 coding sequence is TGTGCCATCAGACTAGCGGGCTCTGGAGAGCAGTACTTC. Its translation: CAIRLAGSGEQYF.

The chain recombines TRBV18 with TRBJ2-1, with unresolved D. CDR3 length: 11 residues. V gave up 6 bases and J gave up 7 bases, with 7 bases separating them. Germline values: CDR1 KGHSH, CDR2 LQKENI. The CDR3 is CASSARNEQFF. The CDR3 region has the DNA TGTGCCAGCTCGGCTAGGAATGAGCAGTTCTTC.

The genes are TRBV6-1 and TRBJ1-1; D is uncertain. The CDR3 is 13 residues long. Germline V gene data show CDR1 as MNHNS and CDR2 as SASEGT. V was trimmed by 10 bases and J by 4 bases, leaving 16 bases between them. CDR3 nucleotides: TGTGCCACCTCCTACGAGGGCGGCACTGAAGCTTTCTTT. It codes for CATSYEGGTEAFF.

The rearrangement uses TRBV19 and TRBJ2-3; TRBD2 matches at 7 bases. The V and J ends lost 4 bases and 4 bases, in that order; junction bases with no gene match: 8. CDR1 LNHDA and CDR2 SQIVND come from the germline V gene (reference sequence). The CDR3 length is 15 residues. The CDR3 loop reads CASSTPGRGADTQYF. CDR3 nucleotides: TGTGCCAGTAGTACCCCCGGACGGGGGGCAGATACGCAGTATTTT.

The chain has TRBV19 and TRBJ2-5, with 10 bases that match TRBD2. The CDR3 spans 15 residues. Losses at the gene ends were 1 base for V and 4 bases for J; bases not matched to a gene: 3. Germline CDR1 reads LNHDA; CDR2 reads SQIVND (reference sequence). The CDR3 bases are TGTGCCAGTAGTATAGGAGGGACTAGCGTAGAGACCCAGTACTTC. This gives the protein CASSIGGTSVETQYF.

The V call is TRBV7-9, the J call TRBJ1-5, with 7 nucleotides matching TRBD1. This CDR3 region has 14 residues. The J segment lost 5 bases and the V segment lost 0 bases, leaving 1 base of the junction unmatched. The germline CDR1 and CDR2 sequences are SEHNR and FQNEAQ (reference sequence). The CDR3 region is CASSLATGHQPQHF. The DNA for the CDR3 is TGTGCCAGCAGCTTAGCGACAGGGCATCAGCCCCAGCATTTT.

A remark on this clone: The sample carries other DNA sequences with the same CDR3. The chain uses TRBV19 and TRBJ1-4; maybe TRBD1 (5 bases). Germline CDR1 LNHDA, CDR2 SQIVND (reference sequence). CDR3 length: 12 residues. V was trimmed by 1 base and J by 11 bases, leaving 8 bases between them. The CDR3 DNA follows: TGTGCCAGTAGTATAGGGGGGAAGAAACTGTTTTTT. Amino acids: CASSIGGKKLFF.

This clone has a handful of counts. The V gene is TRBV10-2, the J gene TRBJ1-6, with 8 nucleotides matching TRBD1. This CDR3 is 14 amino acids long. The J segment lost 10 bases and the V segment lost 6 bases, leaving 8 bases of the junction unmatched. Germline V gives CDR1 WSHSY, CDR2 SAAADI. In DNA, the CDR3 is TGCGCCAGCAGCCCCGGACAGGGCGGCTCACCCCTCCACTTT. The encoded protein is CASSPGQGGSPLHF.

V usage is TRBV6-1 and J usage is TRBJ1-4; 7 nucleotides match TRBD1. CDR1 is MNHNS, CDR2 SASEGT, per germline. Trimming at V came to 7 bases and at J to 6 bases, leaving 11 bases not matched to a gene. CDR3 length: 15 residues. The CDR3 is CASTKGRGRDEKLFF. CDR3 nucleotides: TGTGCCAGCACTAAAGGGAGGGGGCGGGATGAAAAACTGTTTTTT.

This rearrangement joins TRBV7-9 to TRBJ2-3, with D tentatively TRBD2 (5 bases). Germline CDR1 SEHNR, CDR2 FQNEAQ (reference sequence). Trimming took off 2 bases at V and 2 bases at J, with 11 bases between the two ends. This CDR3 has 15 residues. The CDR3 nucleotides are TGTGCCAGCAGCTTATTCACGGGGAACACAGATACGCAGTATTTT. Amino acid sequence: CASSLFTGNTDTQYF.

J is TRBJ2-7 and V is TRBV7-2; D remains unclear. The germline V gene encodes CDR1 SGHTA and CDR2 FQGNSA. The V and J ends lost 6 bases and 1 base respectively, with 4 bases between them. This CDR3 comprises 11 residues. CDR3 amino acids: CASRSSYEQYF. As DNA, the CDR3 is TGTGCCAGCAGATCTTCCTACGAGCAGTACTTC.

This clone was recorded once. The chain combines TRBV6-1 with TRBJ2-2; 10 nucleotides line up with TRBD1. This CDR3 has 13 residues. Per the germline V gene, CDR1 is MNHNS and CDR2 is SASEGT. V lost 9 bases and J lost 7; bases outside the gene matches: 5. In DNA form, the CDR3 reads TGTGCCAGTAGACAGGGGGCTGTCGGGGAGCTGTTTTTT. It yields the protein CASRQGAVGELFF.